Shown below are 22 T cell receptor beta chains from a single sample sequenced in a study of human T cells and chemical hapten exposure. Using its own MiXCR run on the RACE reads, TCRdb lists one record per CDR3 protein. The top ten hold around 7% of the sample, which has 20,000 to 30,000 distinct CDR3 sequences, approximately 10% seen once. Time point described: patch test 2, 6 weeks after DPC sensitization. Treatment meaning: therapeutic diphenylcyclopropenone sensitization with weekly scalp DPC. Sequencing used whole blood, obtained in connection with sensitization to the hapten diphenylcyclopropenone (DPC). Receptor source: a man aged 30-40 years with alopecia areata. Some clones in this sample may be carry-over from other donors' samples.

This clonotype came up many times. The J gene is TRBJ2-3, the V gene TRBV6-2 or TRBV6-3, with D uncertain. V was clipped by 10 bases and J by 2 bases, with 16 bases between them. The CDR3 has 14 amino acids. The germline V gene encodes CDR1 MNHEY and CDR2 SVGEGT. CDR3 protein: CATRPWQATDTQYF. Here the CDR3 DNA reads TGTGCCACCCGGCCTTGGCAGGCCACAGATACGCAGTATTTT.

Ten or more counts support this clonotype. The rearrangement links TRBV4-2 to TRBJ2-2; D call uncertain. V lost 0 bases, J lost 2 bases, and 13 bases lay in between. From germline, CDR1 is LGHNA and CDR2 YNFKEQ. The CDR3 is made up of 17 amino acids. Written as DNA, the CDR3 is TGTGCCAGCAGCCAAGATGCGGACCAGGTTAACACCGGGGAGCTGTTTTTT. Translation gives CASSQDADQVNTGELFF.

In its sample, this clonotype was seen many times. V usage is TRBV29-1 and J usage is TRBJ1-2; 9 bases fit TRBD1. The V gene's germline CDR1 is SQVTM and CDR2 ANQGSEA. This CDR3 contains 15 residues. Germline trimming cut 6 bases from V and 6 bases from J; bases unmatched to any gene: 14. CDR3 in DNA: TGCAGCGTGTCCGAAACAGGGGGCATTATACATGGCTACACCTTC. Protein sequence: CSVSETGGIIHGYTF. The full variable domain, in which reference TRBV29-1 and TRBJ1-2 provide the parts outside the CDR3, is SAVISQKPSRDICQRGTSLTIQCQVDSQVTMMFWYRQQPGQSLTLIATANQGSEATYESGFVIDKFPISRPNLTFSTLTVSNMSPEDSSIYLCSVSETGGIIHGYTFGSGTRLTVV.

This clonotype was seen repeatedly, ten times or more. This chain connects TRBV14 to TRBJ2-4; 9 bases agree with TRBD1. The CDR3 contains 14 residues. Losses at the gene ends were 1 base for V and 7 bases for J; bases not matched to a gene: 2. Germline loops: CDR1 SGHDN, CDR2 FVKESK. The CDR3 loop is CASSQVQGANIQYF. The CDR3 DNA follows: TGTGCCAGCAGCCAAGTACAGGGGGCGAACATTCAGTACTTC.

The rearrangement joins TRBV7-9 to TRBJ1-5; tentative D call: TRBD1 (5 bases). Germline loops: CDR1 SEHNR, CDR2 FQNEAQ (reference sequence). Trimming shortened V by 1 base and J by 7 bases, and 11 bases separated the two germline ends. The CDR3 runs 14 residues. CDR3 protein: CASSLDFEGQPQHF. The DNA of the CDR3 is TGTGCCAGCAGCTTAGACTTTGAGGGGCAGCCCCAGCATTTT.

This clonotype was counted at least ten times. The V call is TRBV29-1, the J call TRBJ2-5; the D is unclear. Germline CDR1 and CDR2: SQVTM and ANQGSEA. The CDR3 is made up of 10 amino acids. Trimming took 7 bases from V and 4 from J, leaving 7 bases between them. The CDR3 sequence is CSASIETQYF. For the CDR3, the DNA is TGCAGCGCGAGCATAGAGACCCAGTACTTC.

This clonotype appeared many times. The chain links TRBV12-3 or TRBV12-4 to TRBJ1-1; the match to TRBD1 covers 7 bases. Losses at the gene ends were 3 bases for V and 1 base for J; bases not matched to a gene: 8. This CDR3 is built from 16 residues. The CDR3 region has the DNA TGTGCCAGCAGTTTCAGGACAGGATCGAGGAACACTGAAGCTTTCTTT. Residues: CASSFRTGSRNTEAFF.

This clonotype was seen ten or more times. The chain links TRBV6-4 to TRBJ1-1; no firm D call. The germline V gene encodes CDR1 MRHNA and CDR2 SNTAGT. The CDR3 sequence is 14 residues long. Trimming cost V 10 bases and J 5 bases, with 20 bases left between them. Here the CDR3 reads CAKIGGRGWTEAFF. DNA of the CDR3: TGTGCCAAAATAGGCGGGCGGGGATGGACTGAAGCTTTCTTT.

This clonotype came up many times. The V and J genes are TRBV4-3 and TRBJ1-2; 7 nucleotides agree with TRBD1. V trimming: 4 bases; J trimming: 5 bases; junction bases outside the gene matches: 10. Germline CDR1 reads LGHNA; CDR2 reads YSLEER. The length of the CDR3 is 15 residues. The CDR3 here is CASSLSQTGTYGYTF. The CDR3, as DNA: TGCGCCAGCAGCCTGTCACAGACAGGGACGTATGGCTACACCTTC.

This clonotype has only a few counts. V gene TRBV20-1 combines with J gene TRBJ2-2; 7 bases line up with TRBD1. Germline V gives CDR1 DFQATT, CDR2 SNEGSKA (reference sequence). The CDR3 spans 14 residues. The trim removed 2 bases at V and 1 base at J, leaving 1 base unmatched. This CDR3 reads CSARRTGNTGELFF. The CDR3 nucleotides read TGCAGTGCTAGAAGGACAGGGAACACCGGGGAGCTGTTTTTT.

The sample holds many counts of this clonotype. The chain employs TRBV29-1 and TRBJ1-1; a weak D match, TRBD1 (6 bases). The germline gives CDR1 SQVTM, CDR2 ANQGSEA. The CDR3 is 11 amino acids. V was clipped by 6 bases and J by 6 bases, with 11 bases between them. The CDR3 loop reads CSVSGGPEAFF. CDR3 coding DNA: TGCAGCGTCTCGGGGGGGCCTGAAGCTTTCTTT. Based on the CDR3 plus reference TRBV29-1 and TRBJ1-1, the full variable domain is SAVISQKPSRDICQRGTSLTIQCQVDSQVTMMFWYRQQPGQSLTLIATANQGSEATYESGFVIDKFPISRPNLTFSTLTVSNMSPEDSSIYLCSVSGGPEAFFGQGTRLTVV.

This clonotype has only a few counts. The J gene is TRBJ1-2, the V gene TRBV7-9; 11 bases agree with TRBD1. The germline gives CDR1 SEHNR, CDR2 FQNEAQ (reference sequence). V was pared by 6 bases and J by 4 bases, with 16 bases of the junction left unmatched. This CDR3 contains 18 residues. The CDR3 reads CASSSTGQGAPGTYGYTF. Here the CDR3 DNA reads TGTGCCAGCAGTTCTACCGGACAGGGGGCACCAGGTACCTATGGCTACACCTTC.

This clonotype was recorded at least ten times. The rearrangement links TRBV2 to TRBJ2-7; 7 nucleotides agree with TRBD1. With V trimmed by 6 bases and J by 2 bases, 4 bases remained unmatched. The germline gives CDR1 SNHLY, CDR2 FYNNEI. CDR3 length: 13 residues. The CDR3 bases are TGTGCCAGCAGGTTAGACAGGGCCTACGAGCAGTACTTC. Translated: CASRLDRAYEQYF.

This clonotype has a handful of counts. CDR3 loop: CASSGTSGQETQYF. CDR3 in DNA: TGTGCCAGCAGCGGGACTAGCGGTCAAGAGACCCAGTACTTC. The chain combines TRBV9 with TRBJ2-5; the match to TRBD2 covers 10 bases. Germline trimming cut 3 bases from V and 2 bases from J; bases unmatched to any gene: 1. Per the germline V gene, CDR1 is SGDLS and CDR2 is YYNGEE. The CDR3 loop spans 14 amino acids. Using reference TRBV9 and TRBJ2-5 for the parts outside the CDR3, the full variable domain is DSGVTQTPKHLITATGQRVTLRCSPRSGDLSVYWYQQSLDQGLQFLIQYYNGEERAKGNILERFSAQQFPDLHSELNLSSLELGDSALYFCASSGTSGQETQYFGPGTRLLVL.

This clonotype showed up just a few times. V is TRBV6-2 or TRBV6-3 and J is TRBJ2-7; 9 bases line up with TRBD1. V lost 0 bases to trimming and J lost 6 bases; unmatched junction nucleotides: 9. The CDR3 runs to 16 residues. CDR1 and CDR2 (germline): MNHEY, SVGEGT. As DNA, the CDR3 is TGTGCCAGCAGTTACTCTTCCGGACAGGGGACCATCGAGCAGTACTTC. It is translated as CASSYSSGQGTIEQYF.

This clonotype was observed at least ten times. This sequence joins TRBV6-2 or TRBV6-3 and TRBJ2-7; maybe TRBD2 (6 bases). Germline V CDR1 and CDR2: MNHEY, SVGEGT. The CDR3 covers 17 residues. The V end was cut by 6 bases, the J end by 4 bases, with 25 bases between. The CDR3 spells CASSKPRDFTTIYEQYF. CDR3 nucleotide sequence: TGTGCCAGCAGCAAACCCCGGGACTTCACAACCATTTACGAGCAGTACTTC.

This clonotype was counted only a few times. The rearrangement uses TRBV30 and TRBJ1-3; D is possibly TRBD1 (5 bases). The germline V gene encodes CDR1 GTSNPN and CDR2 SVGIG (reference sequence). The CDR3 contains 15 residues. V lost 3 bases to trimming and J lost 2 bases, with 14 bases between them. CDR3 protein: CAWSRQKGAGNTIYF. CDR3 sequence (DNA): TGTGCCTGGAGCAGACAGAAGGGAGCTGGAAACACCATATATTTT.

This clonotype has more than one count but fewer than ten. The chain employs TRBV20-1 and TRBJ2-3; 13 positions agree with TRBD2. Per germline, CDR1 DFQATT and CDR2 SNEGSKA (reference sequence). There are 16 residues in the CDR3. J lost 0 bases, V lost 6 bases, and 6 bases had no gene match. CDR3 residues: CSARTSGGSSTDTQYF. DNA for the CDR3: TGCAGTGCCCGGACTAGCGGGGGCAGTAGCACAGATACGCAGTATTTT.

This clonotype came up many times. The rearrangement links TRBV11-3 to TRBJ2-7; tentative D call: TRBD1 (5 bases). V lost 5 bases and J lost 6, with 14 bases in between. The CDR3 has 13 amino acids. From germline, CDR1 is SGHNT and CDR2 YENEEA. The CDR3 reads CASSQRSGREQYF. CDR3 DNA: TGTGCCAGCAGCCAACGCTCAGGGCGCGAGCAGTACTTC.

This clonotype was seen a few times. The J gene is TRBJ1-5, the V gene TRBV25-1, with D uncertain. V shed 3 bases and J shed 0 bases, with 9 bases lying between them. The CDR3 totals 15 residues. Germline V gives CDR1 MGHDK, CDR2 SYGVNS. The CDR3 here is CASSDGAYSNQPQHF. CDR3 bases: TGTGCCAGCAGTGATGGAGCGTATAGCAATCAGCCCCAGCATTTT.

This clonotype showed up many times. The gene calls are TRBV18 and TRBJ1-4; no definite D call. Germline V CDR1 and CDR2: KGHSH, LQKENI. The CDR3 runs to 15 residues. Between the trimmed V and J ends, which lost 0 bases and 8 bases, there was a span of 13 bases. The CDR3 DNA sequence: TGTGCCAGCTCACCACCGTCTATGGGAGGAGAAAAACTGTTTTTT. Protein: CASSPPSMGGEKLFF.

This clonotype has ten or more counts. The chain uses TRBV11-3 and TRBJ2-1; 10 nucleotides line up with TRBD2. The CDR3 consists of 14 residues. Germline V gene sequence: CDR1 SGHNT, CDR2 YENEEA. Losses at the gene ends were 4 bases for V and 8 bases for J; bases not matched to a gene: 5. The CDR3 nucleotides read TGTGCCAGCAGCTCAGCGGGAGGGCACGATGAGCAGTTCTTC. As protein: CASSSAGGHDEQFF.